What follows are 8 T cell receptor beta chains derived from one specimen sequenced in a study of T cell responses to AZD1222 COVID-19 vaccine. Libraries were prepared by immunoSEQ multiplex PCR; TCRdb keeps only in-frame clonotypes and omits some of them. The table includes about 96,000 clones, around 89% detected once. The starting material was peripheral blood, obtained on day 0 of AZD1222 vaccination. The receptors shown here come from an adult in good health.

CDR3 loop: CAPPDGWLDSGNTIYF. DNA of the CDR3: TGTGCCCCACCCGACGGATGGTTAGACTCTGGAAACACCATATATTTT. This chain connects TRBV10-3 to TRBJ1-3; D remains unclear. The CDR3 runs 16 residues. V was pared by 11 bases and J by 0 bases, with 20 bases between. The germline CDR1 and CDR2 sequences are ENHRY and SYGVKD.

The chain is built from TRBV30 and TRBJ2-5, with TRBD2 identical over 7 bases. This CDR3 is built from 14 residues. V shed 3 bases and J 5 bases; nucleotides not matched to a gene: 9. CDR1 is GTSNPN, CDR2 SVGIG, per germline (reference sequence). CDR3 nucleotides: TGTGCCTGGAGCAGAGGACTAGGCGAGGAGACCCAGTACTTC. Translated: CAWSRGLGEETQYF. The whole variable domain, filled in from reference TRBV30 and TRBJ2-5, reads SQTIHQWPATLVQPVGSPLSLECTVEGTSNPNLYWYRQAAGRGLQLLFYSVGIGQISSEVPQNLSASRPQDRQFILSSKKLLLSDSGFYLCAWSRGLGEETQYFGPGTRLLVL.

The genes are TRBV6-1 and TRBJ1-5; D ambiguous. Per the germline V gene, CDR1 is MNHNS and CDR2 is SASEGT. Deletions cut 2 bases from V and 0 bases from J, with 5 bases between. The CDR3 is 14 amino acids. The CDR3 protein is CASSEQYSNQPQHF. In DNA, the CDR3 is TGTGCCAGCAGTGAACAATATAGCAATCAGCCCCAGCATTTT.

Comments on this clone: This same CDR3 is encoded by further DNA sequences in the sample. The chain combines TRBV7-3 with TRBJ1-1; D remains unclear. V was shortened by 3 bases and J by 4 bases, with 9 bases between the two germline ends. This CDR3 region has 13 residues. CDR1 is SGHTA and CDR2 is FQGTGA in the germline V gene. DNA of the CDR3: TGTGCCAGCAGCTTCGGTGGGAGCACTGAAGCTTTCTTT. Translated: CASSFGGSTEAFF.

The sample holds a few counts of this clone. The V gene is TRBV15, the J gene TRBJ1-1; the D is unclear. The germline V gene encodes CDR1 LNHNV and CDR2 YYDKDF (reference sequence). CDR3 size: 14 residues. Trimming took off 6 bases at V and 4 bases at J, with 15 bases between the two ends. The CDR3 DNA follows: TGTGCCACCAGTAGCGGAATTGCGGGCACTGAAGCTTTCTTT. It encodes CATSSGIAGTEAFF.

V and J are TRBV6-5 and TRBJ2-7, with no clear D. The germline CDR1 and CDR2 sequences are MNHEY and SVGAGI. The V end was cut by 0 bases, the J end by 2 bases, with 14 bases between. CDR3 length: 16 amino acids. The CDR3 is CASSYSVAVAAYEQYF. The CDR3 nucleotides are TGTGCCAGCAGTTACTCGGTGGCCGTCGCGGCCTACGAGCAGTACTTC.

The chain carries TRBV7-3 and TRBJ1-1; 10 bases align to TRBD1. This CDR3 contains 13 residues. In germline, CDR1 is SGHTA, CDR2 FQGTGA. V lost 7 bases to trimming and J lost 4 bases; unmatched junction nucleotides: 3. The CDR3 is CASKGQGSTEAFF. The CDR3 DNA is TGTGCCAGCAAGGGACAGGGGAGCACTGAAGCTTTCTTT.

This clone was counted a single time. V gene TRBV19 combines with J gene TRBJ2-1; D is perhaps TRBD2 (6 bases). The V end was cut by 2 bases, the J end by 11 bases, with 10 bases between. Germline V CDR1 and CDR2: LNHDA, SQIVND (reference sequence). CDR3 length: 12 residues. The CDR3 DNA is TGTGCCAGTAGTATACGTGGGGGGAAGCAGTTCTTC. This sequence encodes CASSIRGGKQFF. Using reference TRBV19 and TRBJ2-1 for the parts outside the CDR3, the full variable domain is DGGITQSPKYLFRKEGQNVTLSCEQNLNHDAMYWYRQDPGQGLRLIYYSQIVNDFQKGDIAEGYSVSREKKESFPLTVTSAQKNPTAFYLCASSIRGGKQFFGPGTRLTVL.